Each of the 28 T cell receptor beta chains below was sequenced from the same sample in a study of vaccination effects on CD4 cells after COVID-19. Sequencing followed a ViraFEST assay step that expanded antigen-specific CD4+ T cells with viral peptide pools. At the end of approximately 10 days of culture, CD4+ T cells were isolated. Participants received two doses of either the BNT162b2 or mRNA-1273 vaccine. The antigens these receptors bind are not known. The table came from immunoSEQ multiplex PCR; TCRdb's copy has only in-frame clones and leaves some out. The profile shows 57,000 or so clones, 73% of them singletons. The sample in question was CD4+ T cells from PBMCs cultured with HCoV-229E spike peptides, obtained after COVID-19 vaccination. These receptors were collected from a human donor who received a COVID-19 vaccine.

The V and J genes are TRBV5-4 and TRBJ2-3; D uncertain. The germline CDR1 and CDR2 sequences are SGHNT and YYREEE (reference sequence). CDR3 length: 14 amino acids. The V end lost 4 bases, the J end lost 0 bases, and 9 bases lay between the germline ends. The CDR3 reads CASSRKESTDTQYF. CDR3 DNA: TGTGCCAGCAGCAGGAAAGAGAGCACAGATACGCAGTATTTT.

This clone was detected only once. The genes are TRBV7-3 and TRBJ1-1, with D uncertain. Per the germline V gene, CDR1 is SGHTA and CDR2 is FQGTGA. Trimming shortened V by 2 bases and J by 1 base, and 5 bases separated the two germline ends. The CDR3 covers 13 residues. CDR3 residues: CASSLQANTEAFF. The DNA of the CDR3 is TGTGCCAGCAGCTTACAGGCGAACACTGAAGCTTTCTTT.

This clone was counted a few times. The V gene is TRBV5-1, the J gene TRBJ2-7; 9 nucleotides match TRBD1. This CDR3 region has 15 residues. Germline CDR1 SGHRS, CDR2 YFSETQ. V lost 3 bases to trimming and J lost 2 bases; unmatched junction nucleotides: 6. This chain's CDR3 is CASSWNDRGTYEQYV. In DNA form, the CDR3 reads TGCGCCAGCAGCTGGAACGACAGGGGGACCTACGAGCAGTACGTC.

The chain is built from TRBV14 and TRBJ1-4, with no clear D. The CDR3 is 18 amino acids. V lost 0 bases to trimming and J lost 0 bases, with 14 bases between them. CDR1 is SGHDN and CDR2 is FVKESK in the germline V gene. CDR3 in amino acids: CASSQDPISGATNEKLFF. The CDR3 DNA reads as TGTGCCAGCAGCCAAGACCCGATCTCGGGTGCAACTAATGAAAAACTGTTTTTT.

V and J are TRBV4-2 and TRBJ2-3; 10 bases match TRBD2. The CDR3 has 22 residues. Trimming took 2 bases from V and 0 from J; bases not matched to a gene: 20. CDR1 is LGHNA and CDR2 is YNFKEQ in the germline V gene. This CDR3 reads CASSQNPRRERGGIKSTDTQYF. The CDR3, as DNA: TGTGCCAGCAGCCAAAACCCTCGCCGTGAGCGGGGGGGAATCAAAAGCACAGATACGCAGTATTTT.

This sequence joins TRBV18 and TRBJ2-1, with 8 bases lining up with TRBD2. In germline, CDR1 is KGHSH, CDR2 LQKENI. Germline trimming cut 4 bases from V and 8 bases from J; bases unmatched to any gene: 1. This CDR3 comprises 12 residues. The CDR3 DNA reads TGTGCCAGCTCACTTAGCGGGGATGAGCAGTTCTTC. Translation: CASSLSGDEQFF. Looking up the rest from reference TRBV18 and TRBJ2-1 gives the full variable domain: NAGVMQNPRHLVRRRGQEARLRCSPMKGHSHVYWYRQLPEEGLKFMVYLQKENIIDESGMPKERFSAEFPKEGPSILRIQQVVRGDSAAYFCASSLSGDEQFFGPGTRLTVL.

The chain joins TRBV6-4 to TRBJ2-1; possibly TRBD2 for D (6 bases). Germline V gene lookup returns CDR1 MRHNA and CDR2 SNTAGT. The germline V and J ends were trimmed by 9 bases and 2 bases, with 11 bases remaining between them. This CDR3 is built from 13 residues. CDR3 sequence reads: CARLAKTYNEQFF. The DNA of the CDR3 is TGTGCCAGACTAGCCAAGACCTACAATGAGCAGTTCTTC.

The J gene is TRBJ2-2, the V gene TRBV6-1; 11 bases align to TRBD2. CDR3 length: 16 residues. Germline V CDR1 and CDR2: MNHNS, SASEGT. Germline trimming cut 4 bases from V and 1 base from J; bases unmatched to any gene: 2. In DNA, the CDR3 is TGTGCCAGCAGTGTTGGACTAGCGGGGAACACCGGGGAGCTGTTTTTT. This encodes CASSVGLAGNTGELFF.

The rearrangement joins TRBV15 to TRBJ2-2, with D perhaps TRBD2 (7 bases). Trimming cost V 5 bases and J 5 bases, with 15 bases left between them. In germline, CDR1 is LNHNV, CDR2 YYDKDF (reference sequence). The CDR3 has 15 amino acids. The CDR3 region has the DNA TGTGCCACCAGCCCACGGGGGGCGGGAACCGGGGAGCTGTTTTTT. This encodes CATSPRGAGTGELFF.

The rearrangement links TRBV24-1 to TRBJ2-5; D might be TRBD1 or TRBD2, each matching 5 bases. The germline V gene encodes CDR1 KGHDR and CDR2 SFDVKD. Trimming stripped 3 bases from V and 3 bases from J, with 19 bases between. CDR3 length: 17 amino acids. Here the CDR3 DNA reads TGTGCCACCAGTGATCAATGGGGGACCTCTAGGGAAGAGACCCAGTACTTC. This codes for CATSDQWGTSREETQYF.

This clone was recorded once. The chain joins TRBV18 to TRBJ2-3, with a weak D call TRBD2 (5 bases). Germline-derived CDR1 and CDR2 are KGHSH and LQKENI. The CDR3 totals 15 residues. V lost 1 base, J lost 4 bases, and 12 bases lay in between. CDR3 region: CASSPLAGAADTQYF. The CDR3 DNA follows: TGTGCCAGCTCACCACTGGCGGGCGCAGCAGATACGCAGTATTTT.

V is TRBV9 and J is TRBJ2-5; a weak D match, TRBD2 (5 bases). V shed 4 bases and J shed 3 bases, with 10 bases lying between them. Germline V gives CDR1 SGDLS, CDR2 YYNGEE. The CDR3 covers 13 residues. The CDR3 here is CASSRTGEETQYF. In DNA, the CDR3 is TGTGCCAGCAGCCGGACTGGAGAAGAGACCCAGTACTTC.

The CDR3 loop reads CASNPGQGSSPLHF. Here the CDR3 DNA reads TGTGCCAGCAACCCGGGACAGGGGAGTTCACCCCTCCACTTT. The chain recombines TRBV2 with TRBJ1-6; 10 positions match TRBD1. Germline loops: CDR1 SNHLY, CDR2 FYNNEI. The CDR3 is 14 amino acids. The junction had 6 bases not matched to a gene; V was cut back by 7 bases and J by 9 bases.

The chain recombines TRBV5-1 with TRBJ2-3, with a possible D match to TRBD2 (5 bases). V was shortened by 0 bases and J by 4 bases, with 6 bases between the two germline ends. CDR3 size: 13 residues. Germline V CDR1 and CDR2: SGHRS, YFSETQ. In DNA form, the CDR3 reads TGCGCCAGCAGCTTGGCCGGGGCAGATACGCAGTATTTT. This translates into CASSLAGADTQYF.

This clone was detected only once. The chain employs TRBV2 and TRBJ2-7, with a weak D call TRBD1 (6 bases). This CDR3 spans 14 amino acids. V lost 7 bases to trimming and J lost 3 bases, with 16 bases between them. Germline V CDR1 and CDR2: SNHLY, FYNNEI. DNA for the CDR3: TGTGCCAGCAAGTGGACAGAGACATACTACGAGCAGTACGTC. The encoded protein is CASKWTETYYEQYV.

The chain employs TRBV25-1 and TRBJ2-2, with D possibly being TRBD1 (5 bases). The CDR3 length is 13 residues. Germline V gene data show CDR1 as MGHDK and CDR2 as SYGVNS. DNA of the CDR3: TGTGCTTCAGGGCATACGAACACCGGGGAGCTGTTTTTT. Its protein product is CASGHTNTGELFF.

The genes are TRBV2 and TRBJ2-1; D is uncertain. Deletions cut 0 bases from V and 6 bases from J, with 21 bases between. The CDR3 consists of 18 residues. CDR1 SNHLY and CDR2 FYNNEI come from the germline V gene. CDR3 in DNA: TGTGCCAGCAGTGAAGCGTTGGGCCCCCTCGGGTCTAGCAATGAGCAGTTCTTC. Translating gives CASSEALGPLGSSNEQFF.

The chain carries TRBV19 and TRBJ1-5; D is possibly TRBD1 (5 bases). Germline values: CDR1 LNHDA, CDR2 SQIVND (reference sequence). V lost 9 bases, J lost 4 bases, and 13 bases lay in between. The CDR3 is 13 residues long. CDR3 loop: CASCRDSNQPQHF. CDR3 DNA: TGTGCCAGCTGCAGGGACTCTAATCAGCCCCAGCATTTT.

The chain combines TRBV6-2 or TRBV6-3 with TRBJ2-7; D not resolved. CDR3 length: 12 residues. CDR1 MNHEY and CDR2 SVGEGT come from the germline V gene. V lost 2 bases and J 3 bases, leaving 5 bases between the germline ends. DNA of the CDR3: TGTGCCAGCAGTTACAACAACTACGAGCAGTACGTC. Encoded protein: CASSYNNYEQYV.

The sample holds a few counts of this clone. J is TRBJ2-5 and V is TRBV3-1 (or the pseudogene TRBV3-2), with no clear D. This CDR3 comprises 10 residues. Trimming stripped 8 bases from V and 4 bases from J, with 5 bases between. Germline CDR1 is LGHDT and CDR2 is YNNKEL (reference sequence). The CDR3 region is CASARETQYF. The CDR3 nucleotides read TGTGCCAGCGCCAGAGAGACCCAGTACTTC.

This sequence joins TRBV5-1 and TRBJ2-2, with 8 bases fitting TRBD2. The CDR3 totals 16 residues. The V gene end was trimmed by 4 bases and the J gene end by 1 base; junction bases not matched to a gene: 6. CDR1 SGHRS and CDR2 YFSETQ come from the germline V gene. CDR3 protein: CASSPGLAGNTGELFF. The CDR3 nucleotides read TGCGCCAGCAGCCCTGGGCTAGCGGGGAACACCGGGGAGCTGTTTTTT.

This clone was recorded once. The chain links TRBV28 to TRBJ1-2; a weak D match, TRBD1 (6 bases). There are 11 residues in the CDR3. Germline V lookup: CDR1 MDHEN, CDR2 SYDVKM. Trimming cost V 7 bases and J 8 bases, with 11 bases left between them. CDR3 coding DNA: TGTGCCAGCACGGGGGCTCGGGGCTACACCTTC. It yields the protein CASTGARGYTF.

The rearrangement links TRBV27 to TRBJ1-1, with 8 bases aligning to TRBD1. V trimming: 6 bases; J trimming: 3 bases; junction bases outside the gene matches: 9. The germline V gene encodes CDR1 MNHEY and CDR2 SMNVEV (reference sequence). This CDR3 comprises 15 residues. The CDR3 protein is CASSPLDRAHTEAFF. The CDR3 DNA reads TGTGCCAGCAGCCCTCTGGACAGGGCCCACACTGAAGCTTTCTTT.

The gene calls are TRBV5-4 and TRBJ2-5, with TRBD1 matching 9 bases. CDR3 length: 15 residues. V trimming: 5 bases; J trimming: 3 bases; junction bases outside the gene matches: 8. The germline V gene has CDR1 SGHNT and CDR2 YYREEE (reference sequence). The CDR3 coding sequence is TGTGCCAGCAGTCCGCCGGGACAGGGAAAAGAGACCCAGTACTTC. It codes for CASSPPGQGKETQYF.

The CDR3 here is CASSGTTGFGETQYF. CDR3 sequence (DNA): TGTGCCAGCAGTGGCACCACAGGGTTTGGAGAGACCCAGTACTTC. The gene calls are TRBV2 and TRBJ2-5; D is possibly TRBD1 (6 bases). CDR3 length: 15 amino acids. V shed 4 bases and J shed 4 bases, with 16 bases lying between them. In germline, CDR1 is SNHLY, CDR2 FYNNEI.

V and J are TRBV29-1 and TRBJ1-2; weak D call: TRBD1 (5 bases). V was pared by 5 bases and J by 4 bases, with 11 bases between. There are 12 residues in the CDR3. Germline loops: CDR1 SQVTM, CDR2 ANQGSEA. The CDR3 region has the DNA TGCAGCGTTCACAGGACGGTCTATGGCTACACCTTC. Its translation: CSVHRTVYGYTF. Full variable domain (rest looked up from reference TRBV29-1 and TRBJ1-2): SAVISQKPSRDICQRGTSLTIQCQVDSQVTMMFWYRQQPGQSLTLIATANQGSEATYESGFVIDKFPISRPNLTFSTLTVSNMSPEDSSIYLCSVHRTVYGYTFGSGTRLTVV.

The V and J genes are TRBV2 and TRBJ2-1, with 11 bases lining up with TRBD2. CDR3 length equals 16 residues. Germline lookup yields CDR1 SNHLY and CDR2 FYNNEI. V trimming: 4 bases; J trimming: 4 bases; junction bases outside the gene matches: 6. The CDR3 nucleotides are TGTGCCAGCAGTGGTATAGCGGGGGGGATATACAATGAGCAGTTCTTC. Its protein is CASSGIAGGIYNEQFF.

The CDR3 loop is CASSELGGTQPQHF. The CDR3 coding sequence is TGTGCCAGCAGTGAGTTGGGGGGCACTCAGCCCCAGCATTTT. The V and J genes are TRBV2 and TRBJ1-5, with D perhaps TRBD1 (6 bases). Germline CDR1 reads SNHLY; CDR2 reads FYNNEI. Deletions cut 3 bases from V and 6 bases from J, with 12 bases between. CDR3 size: 14 residues.